This TCR beta chain derives from a study of beta chain features in type 1 diabetes. Study-wide background: Healthy donors, compared against patients, showed similar age, gender and cell yields. Study observations and caveats: Unsettled here was the matter of whether HLA type influences TCRB rearrangement. Shortening of TCRB CDR3s, moderate but significant, appeared in all four CD4+ subsets of Type 1 diabetes patients. Cells that show high TCR expression could be over-represented by cDNA sequencing.

The investigators reverse transcribed all of the isolated RNA, so they sequenced expressed TCRB transcripts. TCRdb keeps only in-frame clones here, not all; method: immunoSEQ multiplex PCR. The table lists about 360,000 clones, approximately 12% of them singletons. This CDR3 spans 13 amino acids. V lost 3 bases and J 4 bases, leaving 4 bases between the germline ends. Germline values: CDR1 MGHDK, CDR2 SYGVNS. This clone was picked up one time. Its antigen is undetermined. Once sorted, every population was more than 98% pure. This chain joins TRBV25-1 and TRBJ2-6; D not resolved. This clonotype originated in a woman aged 18-29 years with type 1 diabetes. The sample was naive CD4+ T cells from blood. The DNA of the CDR3 is TGTGCCAGCAGTGAGGCCGGGGCCAACGTCCTGACTTTC. This gives the protein CASSEAGANVLTF.